This TCR beta chain is from a study of T cells in Graves' hyperthyroidism and ophthalmopathy. Not enrolled were patients with uncontrolled infection, other autoimmune disease, pregnancy or lactation. Amplification of TCR beta CDR3 regions was performed using RNA transcripts as template. Researchers ran a first-round RT-PCR on the TCR CDR3 using the HTBI primer set. TCRdb reanalysed the multiplex PCR reads using MiXCR and keeps one entry per CDR3 protein. The table has a few hundred thousand distinct CDR3 sequences, approximately 16% seen once. The CDR3 spans 15 residues. Trimming took 3 bases from V and 0 from J, leaving 9 bases between them. The germline gives CDR1 KGHSH, CDR2 LQKENI.

The receptor was isolated from a woman aged 35 to 49 with Graves' ophthalmopathy. The V call is TRBV18, the J call TRBJ1-5; unclear D gene. The sequencing sample was made of blood. CDR3 sequence: CASSPRSNSNQPQHF. CDR3 DNA: TGTGCCAGCTCACCCCGGTCTAATAGCAATCAGCCCCAGCATTTT.